The 24 T cell receptor beta chains below come from one sample, sequenced in a study of T-cell memory formation after mild COVID-19 (dated by TCRdb to about 2021). Libraries were built with 5' RACE. Sequenced on an Illumina NovaSeq 6000. The raw public reads went through TCRdb reprocessing: fastp at Q25, MiXCR clone calling, in-frame beta chains kept. Every CDR3 protein is listed once, alongside the most common genes and DNA of its rows. This sample has 280,000 or so distinct CDR3 sequences in its table, and 8% to 10% of those were observed once. In total, the top ten clones hold 22% of the sample. Specimen: PBMCs or a T cell subset sorted from them (not recorded which). These receptors originate from a man aged 18-30 years who had mild COVID-19 (a few samples of this study predate the infection). The sample titles of this study are shuffled in the database, so cell type and time point are left out; the donor was told from shared clones.

This clonotype showed up many times. The V call is TRBV5-5, the J call TRBJ1-1; D call uncertain. Per the germline V gene, CDR1 is SGHKS and CDR2 is YYEKEE (reference sequence). V was trimmed by 3 bases and J by 0 bases, leaving 9 bases between them. The CDR3 spans 14 residues. This CDR3 is CASSSIIMNTEAFF. The CDR3 DNA reads as TGTGCCAGCAGCTCAATTATCATGAACACTGAAGCTTTCTTT.

This chain uses TRBV5-1 with TRBJ1-1; 8 positions match TRBD1. Germline values: CDR1 SGHRS, CDR2 YFSETQ. The CDR3 is made up of 14 amino acids. V dropped 4 bases and J dropped 8; count of bases not matched to a gene: 10. The CDR3 DNA follows: TGCGCCAGCAGCCTAAGACAGGGGAGAGGGGAAGCTTTCTTT. Translating it yields CASSLRQGRGEAFF.

V and J are TRBV7-9 and TRBJ2-5; weak D call: TRBD2 (5 bases). CDR1 is SEHNR and CDR2 is FQNEAQ in the germline V gene (reference sequence). The ends were cut back, 3 bases at V and 5 bases at J, with 13 bases in the middle. The CDR3 sequence is 14 residues long. The CDR3: CASSLVEGLETQYF. DNA of the CDR3: TGTGCCAGCAGCTTGGTTGAGGGTTTGGAGACCCAGTACTTC.

The chain carries TRBV4-2 and TRBJ2-1, with D uncertain. CDR1 is LGHNA, CDR2 YNFKEQ, per germline. Trimming removed 3 bases at V and 5 bases at J, with 23 bases between. CDR3 length: 18 amino acids. This chain's CDR3 is CASSQGPYDDPFNNEQFF. The CDR3 DNA is TGTGCCAGCAGCCAGGGCCCCTACGACGACCCCTTCAACAATGAGCAGTTCTTC.

This clonotype occurred a few times. This chain links TRBV7-9 with TRBJ1-5, with D possibly being TRBD1 (6 bases). The CDR3 loop spans 16 amino acids. Trimming removed 1 base from V and 2 bases from J, with 12 bases in between. The germline V gene encodes CDR1 SEHNR and CDR2 FQNEAQ (reference sequence). In nucleotides, the CDR3 is TGTGCCAGCAGCTTAGGGGGGGCAGTACGCAATCAGCCCCAGCATTTT. Translated, it gives CASSLGGAVRNQPQHF.

This sequence joins TRBV7-2 and TRBJ2-2; 7 nucleotides match TRBD1. V was clipped by 4 bases and J by 2 bases; unmatched bases: 10. This CDR3 comprises 17 residues. Germline V CDR1 and CDR2: SGHTA, FQGNSA. CDR3 DNA sequence: TGTGCCAGCAGCTCGACACGGACAGGATTTAACACCGGGGAGCTGTTTTTT. Translating it yields CASSSTRTGFNTGELFF.

This clonotype was observed at least ten times. The J gene is TRBJ2-7, the V gene TRBV7-8, with D hard to call. The CDR3 is 13 amino acids. The V end lost 5 bases, the J end lost 2 bases, and 10 bases lay between the germline ends. Germline V lookup: CDR1 SGHVS, CDR2 FQNEAQ. CDR3 region: CASSGIDPYEQYV. In nucleotides, the CDR3 is TGTGCCAGCAGCGGAATAGATCCCTACGAGCAGTACGTC.

This clonotype turned up a few times. This chain links TRBV12-3 or TRBV12-4 with TRBJ2-2; a possible D gene is TRBD2 (6 bases). V was cut by 7 bases and J by 3 bases, with 15 bases left in between. This CDR3 is 15 amino acids long. CDR3 protein: CASTKTSSYTGELFF. The CDR3 coding sequence is TGTGCCAGCACTAAGACTAGTTCTTACACCGGGGAGCTGTTTTTT.

This clonotype was observed at least ten times. V is TRBV29-1 and J is TRBJ2-7; TRBD1 aligns across 9 bases. V lost 5 bases to trimming and J lost 5 bases; unmatched junction nucleotides: 10. Germline CDR1 SQVTM, CDR2 ANQGSEA. The length of the CDR3 is 14 residues. The CDR3: CSVHLGTGLDEQYF. The CDR3 DNA reads as TGCAGCGTTCACCTCGGGACAGGGCTGGACGAGCAGTACTTC.

The chain carries TRBV20-1 and TRBJ2-2, with D possibly being TRBD2 (6 bases). V shed 0 bases and J shed 4 bases, with 15 bases lying between them. The CDR3 is made up of 16 amino acids. Per germline, CDR1 DFQATT and CDR2 SNEGSKA (reference sequence). The CDR3 loop reads CSARDRSGTFTGELFF. CDR3 DNA sequence: TGCAGTGCTAGAGACAGGTCAGGGACTTTCACCGGGGAGCTGTTTTTT.

The V and J genes are TRBV20-1 and TRBJ2-5; D could derive from TRBD1 or TRBD2 (5 bases each). The germline V gene has CDR1 DFQATT and CDR2 SNEGSKA (reference sequence). CDR3 size: 15 residues. Trimming took 1 base from V and 0 from J, leaving 12 bases between them. CDR3 DNA: TGCAGTGCTAGAGCCCGAGGGGCTAACCAAGAGACCCAGTACTTC. It encodes CSARARGANQETQYF.

This clonotype was seen many times. The chain combines TRBV5-6 with TRBJ2-1; D gene unclear. V dropped 0 bases and J dropped 0 bases, with 7 bases sitting between them. The CDR3 has 15 amino acids. Germline CDR1 SGHDT, CDR2 YYEEEE. The CDR3 DNA reads as TGTGCCAGCAGCTTGGGACCCAGCTCCTACAATGAGCAGTTCTTC. Amino acid sequence: CASSLGPSSYNEQFF.

This clonotype turned up a few times. J is TRBJ2-5 and V is TRBV9; a possible D gene is TRBD1 (5 bases). V shed 2 bases and J shed 3 bases, with 8 bases lying between them. The CDR3 runs 13 residues. Germline V gene data show CDR1 as SGDLS and CDR2 as YYNGEE. CDR3 nucleotides: TGTGCCAGCAGCGTCATGACAGAAGAGACCCAGTACTTC. This translates into CASSVMTEETQYF.

This clonotype has just a few counts. The rearrangement joins TRBV12-3 or TRBV12-4 to TRBJ2-5; D may be TRBD1 or TRBD2 (5 bases each). Trimming took 1 base from V and 4 from J, leaving 13 bases between them. CDR3 size: 15 residues. This CDR3 reads CASSLDGARPETQYF. The CDR3, as DNA: TGTGCCAGCAGTTTAGACGGGGCGCGCCCAGAGACCCAGTACTTC.

This clonotype was observed a handful of times. The V gene is TRBV7-9, the J gene TRBJ1-1, with D tentatively TRBD1 (5 bases). The CDR3 sequence is 15 residues long. In germline, CDR1 is SEHNR, CDR2 FQNEAQ (reference sequence). Trimming cost V 5 bases and J 0 bases, with 13 bases left between them. The CDR3 coding sequence is TGTGCCAGCAGCATAAACGACAGACTGAACACTGAAGCTTTCTTT. Translating it yields CASSINDRLNTEAFF.

This clonotype was counted only a few times. This chain links TRBV23-1 with TRBJ1-4, with a tentative D call TRBD1 (5 bases). TRBV23-1 is annotated as an ORF whose role is uncertain. Trimming pared 4 bases from V and 2 bases from J, leaving 14 bases between. CDR3 length: 16 residues. The CDR3 loop reads CASSRGGDATNEKLFF. For the CDR3, the DNA is TGCGCCAGCAGTCGGGGAGGGGATGCCACTAATGAAAAACTGTTTTTT.

The chain couples TRBV18 to TRBJ1-1, with TRBD1 matching 7 bases. CDR3 length: 13 amino acids. Germline loops: CDR1 KGHSH, CDR2 LQKENI. The ends lost 4 bases at V and 7 bases at J; junction bases unmatched: 6. This chain's CDR3 is CASSRDREIEAFF. In DNA form, the CDR3 reads TGTGCCAGCTCACGAGACAGGGAAATTGAAGCTTTCTTT.

Only a few counts were recorded for this clonotype. This rearrangement joins TRBV6-2 or TRBV6-3 to TRBJ2-7, with 8 positions matching TRBD1. The length of the CDR3 is 18 residues. J lost 4 bases, V lost 4 bases, and 18 bases had no gene match. CDR1 MNHEY and CDR2 SVGEGT come from the germline V gene. The CDR3 DNA follows: TGTGCCAGCAGTTCGATCATAATTCGGACAGGGAGCGATTACGAGCAGTACTTC. Protein sequence: CASSSIIIRTGSDYEQYF.

The chain is built from TRBV4-3 and TRBJ2-3, with TRBD2 matching 16 bases. CDR1 is LGHNA and CDR2 is YSLEER in the germline V gene. The CDR3 has 18 amino acids. V lost 4 bases and J lost 5; bases outside the gene matches: 9. The CDR3 protein is CASSRGGLAGGPLDTQYF. In nucleotides, the CDR3 is TGCGCCAGCAGCCGCGGGGGACTAGCGGGAGGGCCATTAGATACGCAGTATTTT.

Here the CDR3 reads CASSPLGSVPQPQHF. The CDR3 DNA follows: TGTGCCAGCAGCCCCCTGGGCAGCGTCCCTCAGCCCCAGCATTTT. V usage is TRBV12-3 or TRBV12-4 and J usage is TRBJ1-5; D is unresolved. V lost 6 bases and J lost 6, with 18 bases in between. The CDR3 covers 15 residues.

This clonotype was recorded at least ten times. The V gene is TRBV5-5, the J gene TRBJ1-1; D not certain. With 4 bases removed from V and 3 bases from J, the gap between germline ends came to 16 bases. Germline V lookup: CDR1 SGHKS, CDR2 YYEKEE (reference sequence). This CDR3 spans 15 amino acids. CDR3 sequence (DNA): TGTGCCAGCAGCACCGCGGCAGAGGGATACACTGAAGCTTTCTTT. Amino acid sequence: CASSTAAEGYTEAFF. Full variable domain (outside the CDR3, taken from reference TRBV5-5 and TRBJ1-1): DAGVTQSPTHLIKTRGQQVTLRCSPISGHKSVSWYQQVLGQGPQFIFQYYEKEERGRGNFPDRFSARQFPNYSSELNVNALLLGDSALYLCASSTAAEGYTEAFFGQGTRLTVV.

The chain recombines TRBV6-6 with TRBJ1-5, with a possible D match to TRBD1 (5 bases). The V end was cut by 2 bases, the J end by 3 bases, with 8 bases between. The V gene's germline CDR1 is MNHNY and CDR2 SVGAGI (reference sequence). This CDR3 has 14 residues. CDR3 sequence: CASSYRGHNQPQHF. CDR3 nucleotides: TGTGCCAGCAGTTACAGGGGTCACAATCAGCCCCAGCATTTT.

The CDR3 nucleotides read TGTGCCAGCAGGATAGGACAGGAGGCGAACACCGGGGAGCTGTTTTTT. Its translation: CASRIGQEANTGELFF. The chain employs TRBV5-6 and TRBJ2-2; 7 bases are a match to TRBD1. Per germline, CDR1 SGHDT and CDR2 YYEEEE. The CDR3 consists of 16 residues. The V gene end was trimmed by 5 bases and the J gene end by 0 bases; junction bases not matched to a gene: 7.

The rearrangement links TRBV5-1 to TRBJ2-5, with D uncertain. Germline CDR1 SGHRS, CDR2 YFSETQ. Trimming took off 2 bases at V and 1 base at J, with 9 bases between the two ends. The CDR3 length is 14 residues. The CDR3: CASSFSRTQETQYF. Here the CDR3 DNA reads TGCGCCAGCAGCTTTTCTAGGACCCAAGAGACCCAGTACTTC.